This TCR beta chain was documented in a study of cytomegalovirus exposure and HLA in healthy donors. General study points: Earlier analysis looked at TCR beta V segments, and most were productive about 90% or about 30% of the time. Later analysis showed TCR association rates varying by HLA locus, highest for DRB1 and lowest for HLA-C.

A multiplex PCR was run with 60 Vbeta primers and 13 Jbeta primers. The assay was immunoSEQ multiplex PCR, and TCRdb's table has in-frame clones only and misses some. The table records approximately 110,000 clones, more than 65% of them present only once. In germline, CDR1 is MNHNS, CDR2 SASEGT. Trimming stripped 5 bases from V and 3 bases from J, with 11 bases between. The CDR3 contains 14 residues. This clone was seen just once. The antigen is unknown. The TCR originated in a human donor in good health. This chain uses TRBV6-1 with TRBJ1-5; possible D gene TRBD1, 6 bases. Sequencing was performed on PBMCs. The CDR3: CASSPGGLNQPQHF. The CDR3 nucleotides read TGTGCCAGCAGTCCGGGGGGGCTCAATCAGCCCCAGCATTTT.